This T cell receptor beta chain was observed in a study of monozygotic twins with inflammatory bowel disease. With the 5' RACE reads reprocessed, TCRdb shows one record per CDR3 protein and no DNA. Recorded here are about 85,000 distinct CDR3 sequences; the top ten clones represent 7.4%. Overall study findings and caveats: Clonotype sharing was lower in IBD patients than healthy twins, most markedly with disease activity. Diversity of TCRbeta measured by inverse Simpson was lower in IBD patients than in healthy co-twins. Repertoire similarity was not found to differ between concordant and discordant twins, possibly from limited power.

Notes on this clonotype: The antigen is undetermined.

The germline V gene has CDR1 SGDLS and CDR2 YYNGEE. The CDR3 runs 16 residues. V and J are TRBV9 and TRBJ1-2; the D call of TRBD1 rests on TCRdb alone, since no DNA is present to check it. Material for sequencing was blood. The TCR originated in a human donor with ulcerative colitis or Crohn's disease, or a healthy co-twin of an affected twin (not recorded which). The CDR3 loop is CASSVGVGQGYDGYTF.